This T cell receptor beta chain appears in the sequencing data of a study of human T cells and chemical hapten exposure. TCRdb re-called the RACE reads through MiXCR, storing one row per CDR3 protein. The sample includes some 83,000 distinct CDR3 sequences, about 11% of them seen just once. This clonotype was seen more than once but under ten times. Time point meaning: patch test 1, 2 weeks after DPC sensitization. Treatment in this sample: therapeutic diphenylcyclopropenone sensitization with weekly scalp DPC. The CDR3 covers 16 residues. V was cut by 0 bases and J by 2 bases, with 8 bases left in between. CDR1 and CDR2 (germline): LGHNA, YSLEER.

This receptor was obtained from a woman aged 50 to 60 with alopecia areata. Some clones in this sample may be carry-over from other donors' samples. The V and J genes are TRBV4-3 and TRBJ2-6, with D hard to call. This specimen was whole blood, taken in connection with sensitization to the hapten diphenylcyclopropenone (DPC). The CDR3 reads CASSQDGTAGANVLTF. The CDR3 DNA is TGCGCCAGCAGCCAAGATGGCACAGCTGGGGCCAACGTCCTGACTTTC.